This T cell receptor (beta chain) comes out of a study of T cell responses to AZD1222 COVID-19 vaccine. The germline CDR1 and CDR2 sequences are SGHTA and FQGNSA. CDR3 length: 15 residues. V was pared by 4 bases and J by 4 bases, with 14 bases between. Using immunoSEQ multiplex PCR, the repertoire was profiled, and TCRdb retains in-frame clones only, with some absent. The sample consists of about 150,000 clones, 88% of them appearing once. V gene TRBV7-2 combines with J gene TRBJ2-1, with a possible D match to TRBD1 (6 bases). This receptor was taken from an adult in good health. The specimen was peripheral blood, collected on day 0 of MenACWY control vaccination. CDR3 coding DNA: TGTGCCAGCAGCTCGGACAGTTCGAGTTACAATGAGCAGTTCTTC. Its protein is CASSSDSSSYNEQFF.